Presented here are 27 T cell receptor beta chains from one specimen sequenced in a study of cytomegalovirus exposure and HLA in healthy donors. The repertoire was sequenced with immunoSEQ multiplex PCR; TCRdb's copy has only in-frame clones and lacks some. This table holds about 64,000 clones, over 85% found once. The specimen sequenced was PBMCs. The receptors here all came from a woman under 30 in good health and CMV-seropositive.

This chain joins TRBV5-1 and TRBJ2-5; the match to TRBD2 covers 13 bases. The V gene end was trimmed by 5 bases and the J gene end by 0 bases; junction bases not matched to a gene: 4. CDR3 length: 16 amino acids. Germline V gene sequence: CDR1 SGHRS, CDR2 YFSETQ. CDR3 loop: CASRRGTSGDQETQYF. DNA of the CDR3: TGCGCCAGCAGGCGGGGGACTAGCGGGGACCAAGAGACCCAGTACTTC.

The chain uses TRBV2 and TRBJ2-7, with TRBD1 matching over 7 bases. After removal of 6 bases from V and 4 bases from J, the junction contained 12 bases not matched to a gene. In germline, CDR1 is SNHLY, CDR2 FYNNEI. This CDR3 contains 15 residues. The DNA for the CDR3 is TGTGCCAGCAGCGATGGACAGGCCCCCCTGTACGAGCAGTACTTC. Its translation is CASSDGQAPLYEQYF.

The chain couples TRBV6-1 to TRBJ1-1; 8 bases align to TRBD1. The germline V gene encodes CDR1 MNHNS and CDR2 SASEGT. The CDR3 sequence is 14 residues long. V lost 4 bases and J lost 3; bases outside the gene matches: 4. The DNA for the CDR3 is TGTGCCAGCAGTGCAGGGGGCGCGGACACTGAAGCTTTCTTT. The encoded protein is CASSAGGADTEAFF.

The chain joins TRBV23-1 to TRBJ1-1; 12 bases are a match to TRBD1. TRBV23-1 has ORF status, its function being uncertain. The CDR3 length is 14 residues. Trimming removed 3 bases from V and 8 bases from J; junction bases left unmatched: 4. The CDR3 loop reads CASSHRGTGGEAFF. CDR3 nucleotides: TGCGCCAGCAGTCATCGGGGGACAGGGGGCGAAGCTTTCTTT.

The CDR3 is CASSLGSGRNQETQYF. The CDR3 bases are TGTGCCAGCAGCTTAGGTAGCGGGAGAAACCAAGAGACCCAGTACTTC. V is TRBV13 and J is TRBJ2-5, with 9 bases lining up with TRBD2. Germline loops: CDR1 PRHDT, CDR2 FYEKMQ (reference sequence). Trimming removed 0 bases from V and 0 bases from J; junction bases left unmatched: 2. This CDR3 is 16 amino acids long. Drawing the rest from reference TRBV13 and TRBJ2-5, the complete variable domain is AAGVIQSPRHLIKEKRETATLKCYPIPRHDTVYWYQQGPGQDPQFLISFYEKMQSDKGSIPDRFSAQQFSDYHSELNMSSLELGDSALYFCASSLGSGRNQETQYFGPGTRLLVL.

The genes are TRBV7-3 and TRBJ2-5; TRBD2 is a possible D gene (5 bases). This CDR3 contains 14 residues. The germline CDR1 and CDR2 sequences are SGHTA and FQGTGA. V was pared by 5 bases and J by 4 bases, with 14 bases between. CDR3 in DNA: TGTGCCAGCAGCACTAGGCGACAACTAGAGACCCAGTACTTC. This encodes CASSTRRQLETQYF.

CDR3 in amino acids: CASSFSRVRSATYEQYF. The CDR3 bases are TGTGCCAGCAGTTTCTCTCGGGTGCGCAGCGCAACCTACGAGCAGTACTTC. The gene calls are TRBV28 and TRBJ2-7; D is unresolved. This CDR3 has 17 residues. Trimming took 3 bases from V and 2 from J, leaving 20 bases between them. In germline, CDR1 is MDHEN, CDR2 SYDVKM. Complete variable domain (other parts from reference TRBV28 and TRBJ2-7): DVKVTQSSRYLVKRTGEKVFLECVQDMDHENMFWYRQDPGLGLRLIYFSYDVKMKEKGDIPEGYSVSREKKERFSLILESASTNQTSMYLCASSFSRVRSATYEQYFGPGTRLTVT.

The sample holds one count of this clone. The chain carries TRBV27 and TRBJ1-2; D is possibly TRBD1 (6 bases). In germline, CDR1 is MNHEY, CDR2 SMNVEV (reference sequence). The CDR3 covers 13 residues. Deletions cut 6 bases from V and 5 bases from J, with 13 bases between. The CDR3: CASSAGAGYGYTF. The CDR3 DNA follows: TGTGCCAGCAGCGCGGGGGCAGGGTATGGCTACACCTTC.

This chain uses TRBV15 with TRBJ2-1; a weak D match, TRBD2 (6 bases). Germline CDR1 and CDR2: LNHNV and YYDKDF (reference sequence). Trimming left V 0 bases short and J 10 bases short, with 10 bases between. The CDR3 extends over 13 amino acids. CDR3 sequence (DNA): TGTGCCACCAGCAGAGATAGACTAGAGGAGCAGTTCTTC. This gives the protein CATSRDRLEEQFF.

The CDR3 region is CASNLSGEGEAFF. The CDR3 region has the DNA TGCGCCAGCAATCTGTCGGGGGAGGGTGAAGCTTTCTTT. The gene calls are TRBV5-1 and TRBJ1-1; D is perhaps TRBD1 (5 bases). Germline lookup yields CDR1 SGHRS and CDR2 YFSETQ. Trimming shortened V by 6 bases and J by 7 bases, and 16 bases separated the two germline ends. This CDR3 region has 13 residues.

CDR3 nucleotide sequence: TGTGCCTGGAGCTTCCGGGACAGGGAGTTGAGTTCACCCCTCCACTTT. It yields the protein CAWSFRDRELSSPLHF. The chain has TRBV30 and TRBJ1-6, with 9 positions matching TRBD1. Germline CDR1 reads GTSNPN; CDR2 reads SVGIG (reference sequence). The CDR3 covers 16 residues. V was pared by 3 bases and J by 9 bases, with 12 bases of the junction left unmatched.

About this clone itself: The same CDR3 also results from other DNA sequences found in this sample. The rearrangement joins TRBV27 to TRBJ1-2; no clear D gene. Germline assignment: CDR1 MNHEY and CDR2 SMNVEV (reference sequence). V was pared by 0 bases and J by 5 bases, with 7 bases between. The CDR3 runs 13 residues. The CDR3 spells CASSLSSGYGYTF. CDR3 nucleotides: TGTGCCAGCAGTTTATCATCCGGTTATGGCTACACCTTC.

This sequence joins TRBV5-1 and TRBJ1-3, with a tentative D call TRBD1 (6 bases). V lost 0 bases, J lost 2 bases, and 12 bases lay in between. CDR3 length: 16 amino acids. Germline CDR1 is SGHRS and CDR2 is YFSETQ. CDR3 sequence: CASSLEGELTGNTIYF. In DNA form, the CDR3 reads TGCGCCAGCAGCTTGGAGGGGGAATTAACTGGAAACACCATATATTTT.

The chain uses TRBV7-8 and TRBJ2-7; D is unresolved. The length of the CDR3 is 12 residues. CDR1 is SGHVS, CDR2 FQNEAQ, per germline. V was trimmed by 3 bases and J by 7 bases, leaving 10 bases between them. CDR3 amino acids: CASSFPRSEQYF. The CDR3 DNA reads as TGTGCCAGCAGCTTCCCTAGGTCTGAGCAGTACTTC.

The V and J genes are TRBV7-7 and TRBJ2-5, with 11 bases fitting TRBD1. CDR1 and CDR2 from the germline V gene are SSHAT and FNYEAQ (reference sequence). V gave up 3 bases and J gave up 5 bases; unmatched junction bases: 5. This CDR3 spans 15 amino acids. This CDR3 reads CASSFGQGAGETQYF. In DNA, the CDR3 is TGTGCCAGCAGCTTTGGACAGGGGGCAGGGGAGACCCAGTACTTC.

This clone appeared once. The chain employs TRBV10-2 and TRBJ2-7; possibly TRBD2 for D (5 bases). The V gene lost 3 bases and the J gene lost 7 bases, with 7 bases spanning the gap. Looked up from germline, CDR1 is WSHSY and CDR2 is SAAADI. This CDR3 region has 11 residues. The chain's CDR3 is CASSEWREQYF. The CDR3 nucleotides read TGCGCCAGCAGTGAATGGAGGGAGCAGTACTTC.

The CDR3 DNA reads TGTGCCAGCAGTTCAGTCCCGGGACAGGGGGACATGAACACTGAAGCTTTCTTT. Translation: CASSSVPGQGDMNTEAFF. The rearrangement uses TRBV28 and TRBJ1-1, with 11 bases matching TRBD1. In germline, CDR1 is MDHEN, CDR2 SYDVKM. The CDR3 loop spans 18 amino acids. With V trimmed by 4 bases and J by 0 bases, 10 bases remained unmatched.

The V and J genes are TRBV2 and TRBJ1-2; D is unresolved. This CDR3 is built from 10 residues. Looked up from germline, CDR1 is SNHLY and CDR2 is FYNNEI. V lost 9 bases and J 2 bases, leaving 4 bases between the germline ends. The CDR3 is CASQNYGYTF. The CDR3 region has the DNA TGTGCCAGTCAGAACTATGGCTACACCTTC. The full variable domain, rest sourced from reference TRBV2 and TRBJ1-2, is EPEVTQTPSHQVTQMGQEVILRCVPISNHLYFYWYRQILGQKVEFLVSFYNNEISEKSEIFDDQFSVERPDGSNFTLKIRSTKLEDSAMYFCASQNYGYTFGSGTRLTVV.

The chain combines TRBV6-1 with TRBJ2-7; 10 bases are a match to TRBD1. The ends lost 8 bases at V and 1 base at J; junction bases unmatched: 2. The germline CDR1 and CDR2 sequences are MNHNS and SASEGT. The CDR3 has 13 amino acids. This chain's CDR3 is CASGTGDSYEQYF. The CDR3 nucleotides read TGTGCCAGCGGGACAGGGGATTCCTACGAGCAGTACTTC.

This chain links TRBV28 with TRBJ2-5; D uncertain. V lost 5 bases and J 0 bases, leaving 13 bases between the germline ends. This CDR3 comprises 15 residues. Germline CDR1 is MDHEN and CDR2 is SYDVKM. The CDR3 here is CASSPSTGYQETQYF. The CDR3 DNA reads TGTGCCAGCAGTCCCTCGACTGGCTACCAAGAGACCCAGTACTTC. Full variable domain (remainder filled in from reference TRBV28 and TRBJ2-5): DVKVTQSSRYLVKRTGEKVFLECVQDMDHENMFWYRQDPGLGLRLIYFSYDVKMKEKGDIPEGYSVSREKKERFSLILESASTNQTSMYLCASSPSTGYQETQYFGPGTRLLVL.

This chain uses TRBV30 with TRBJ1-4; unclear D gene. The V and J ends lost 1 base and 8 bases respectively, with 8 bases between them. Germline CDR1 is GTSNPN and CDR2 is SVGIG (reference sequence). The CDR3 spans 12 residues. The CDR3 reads CAWSALGEKLFF. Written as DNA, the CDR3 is TGTGCCTGGAGTGCCCTCGGGGAAAAACTGTTTTTT. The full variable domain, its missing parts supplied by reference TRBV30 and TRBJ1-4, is SQTIHQWPATLVQPVGSPLSLECTVEGTSNPNLYWYRQAAGRGLQLLFYSVGIGQISSEVPQNLSASRPQDRQFILSSKKLLLSDSGFYLCAWSALGEKLFFGSGTQLSVL.

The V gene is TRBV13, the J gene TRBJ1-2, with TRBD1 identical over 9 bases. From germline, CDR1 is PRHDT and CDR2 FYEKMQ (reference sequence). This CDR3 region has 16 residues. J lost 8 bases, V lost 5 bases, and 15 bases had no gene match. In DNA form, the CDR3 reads TGTGCCAGCAGCCTGGGACAGGGAAAATATAGTTCGGGCTACACCTTC. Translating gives CASSLGQGKYSSGYTF.

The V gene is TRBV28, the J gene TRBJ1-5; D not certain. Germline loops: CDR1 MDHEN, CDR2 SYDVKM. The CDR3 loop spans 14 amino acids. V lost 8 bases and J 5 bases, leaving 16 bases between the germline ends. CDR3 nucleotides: TGTGCCAGCTGGGCAGCCTTCAACTATCAGCCCCAGCATTTT. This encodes CASWAAFNYQPQHF.

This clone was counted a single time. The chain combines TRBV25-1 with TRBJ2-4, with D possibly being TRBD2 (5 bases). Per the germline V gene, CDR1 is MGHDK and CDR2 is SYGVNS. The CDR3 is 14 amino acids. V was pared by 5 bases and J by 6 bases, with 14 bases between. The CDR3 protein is CASSSRGSGNIQYF. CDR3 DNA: TGTGCCAGCAGTTCGCGAGGGAGCGGAAACATTCAGTACTTC. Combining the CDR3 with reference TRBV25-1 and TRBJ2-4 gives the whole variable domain EADIYQTPRYLVIGTGKKITLECSQTMGHDKMYWYQQDPGMELHLIHYSYGVNSTEKGDLSSESTVSRIRTEHFPLTLESARPSHTSQYLCASSSRGSGNIQYFGAGTRLSVL.

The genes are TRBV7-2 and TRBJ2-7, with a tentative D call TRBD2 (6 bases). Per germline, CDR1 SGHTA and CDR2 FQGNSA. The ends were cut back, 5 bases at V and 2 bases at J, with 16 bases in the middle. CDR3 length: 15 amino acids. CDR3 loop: CASSEGIAAPYEQYF. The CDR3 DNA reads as TGTGCCAGCAGCGAGGGGATAGCGGCCCCCTACGAGCAGTACTTC.

CDR3: CASSGGTGRNEKLFF. Written as DNA, the CDR3 is TGTGCCAGCAGCGGCGGGACAGGGAGAAACGAAAAACTGTTTTTT. The chain links TRBV11-1 to TRBJ1-4, with TRBD1 matching over 9 bases. Trimming at V came to 5 bases and at J to 8 bases, leaving 9 bases not matched to a gene. Germline loops: CDR1 SGHAT, CDR2 FQDESV (reference sequence). This CDR3 region has 15 residues.

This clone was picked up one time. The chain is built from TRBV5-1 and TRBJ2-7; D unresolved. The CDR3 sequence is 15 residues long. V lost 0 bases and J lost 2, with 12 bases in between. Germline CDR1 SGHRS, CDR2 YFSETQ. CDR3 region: CASSLGAASTYEQYF. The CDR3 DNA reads TGCGCCAGCAGCTTGGGGGCAGCCAGCACCTACGAGCAGTACTTC.